A selection of T cell receptor beta chains follows, all from one sample in a study of cytomegalovirus exposure and HLA in healthy donors. Only in-frame clones appear in the TCRdb table, and some are missing; sequencing was by immunoSEQ multiplex PCR. The data contain hundreds of thousands of clones, 72% of them singletons. The sequencing input was PBMCs. These receptors were obtained from a female donor in good health and CMV-seronegative. Each CDR3 is given with its conserved first and last residue. A D gene is named only where the DNA matches it firmly. A clone size is listed for some rows: how often the clone was seen (once, few, many), or a class if it is expanded.

J gene: TRBJ2-1
V gene: TRBV7-9
clone size: -
D gene: -
CDR3 protein: CASSLLSGVAYNEQFF
CDR3 DNA: TGTGCCAGCAGCTTACTTTCTGGAGTTGCTTACAATGAGCAGTTCTTC

J gene: TRBJ2-1
V gene: TRBV27
clone size: -
D gene: TRBD2
CDR3 protein: CASSLGTNNEQFF
CDR3 DNA: TGTGCCAGCAGTTTAGGGACTAACAATGAGCAGTTCTTC

J gene: TRBJ2-7
V gene: TRBV23-1
clone size: -
D gene: -
CDR3 protein: CASSQSALAAQCSYEQYF
CDR3 DNA: TGCGCCAGCAGTCAATCGGCCCTTGCCGCACAGTGCTCCTACGAGCAGTACTTC

J gene: TRBJ2-3
V gene: TRBV7-2
clone size: -
D gene: TRBD2
CDR3 protein: CASRAGGSRNTQYF
CDR3 DNA: TGTGCCAGCAGGGCGGGGGGGTCGAGGAATACGCAGTATTTT

J gene: TRBJ2-3
V gene: TRBV4-1
clone size: -
D gene: TRBD2
CDR3 protein: CASSQPWTSGSEQYF
CDR3 DNA: TGCGCCAGCAGCCAGCCCTGGACTAGCGGGAGTGAGCAGTATTTT

J gene: TRBJ2-3
V gene: TRBV5-1
clone size: -
D gene: TRBD2
CDR3 protein: CASSLPTSGSTDTQYF
CDR3 DNA: TGCGCCAGCAGCTTGCCGACTAGCGGGAGCACAGATACGCAGTATTTT

J gene: TRBJ2-5
V gene: TRBV9
clone size: -
D gene: -
CDR3 protein: CASSARTGEETQYF
CDR3 DNA: TGTGCCAGCAGCGCCCGGACGGGAGAAGAGACCCAGTACTTC

J gene: TRBJ1-2
V gene: TRBV7-9
clone size: -
D gene: -
CDR3 protein: CASSLAQNYGYTF
CDR3 DNA: TGTGCCAGCAGCTTAGCGCAGAATTATGGCTACACCTTC

J gene: TRBJ1-2
V gene: TRBV9
clone size: -
D gene: -
CDR3 protein: CASSVLPTGWSYGYTF
CDR3 DNA: TGTGCCAGCAGCGTCTTACCCACAGGGTGGTCCTATGGCTACACCTTC

J gene: TRBJ2-1
V gene: TRBV19
clone size: -
D gene: TRBD1
CDR3 protein: CASREEGDRGPYNEQFF
CDR3 DNA: TGTGCCAGTAGAGAAGAGGGTGACAGGGGACCCTACAATGAGCAGTTCTTC

J gene: TRBJ2-2
V gene: TRBV7-6
clone size: few
D gene: TRBD2
CDR3 protein: CASSLASSSGGNTGELFF
CDR3 DNA: TGTGCCAGCAGCTTAGCGAGCAGTAGCGGGGGTAACACCGGGGAGCTGTTTTTT

J gene: TRBJ2-5
V gene: TRBV7-9
clone size: -
D gene: -
CDR3 protein: CASSLVSGLQETQYF
CDR3 DNA: TGTGCCAGCAGCTTAGTCTCCGGACTACAAGAGACCCAGTACTTC

J gene: TRBJ2-5
V gene: TRBV7-9
clone size: -
D gene: TRBD2
CDR3 protein: CASSLVPGGRGQETQYF
CDR3 DNA: TGTGCCAGCAGCTTAGTTCCGGGTGGGAGGGGTCAAGAGACCCAGTACTTC

J gene: TRBJ1-2
V gene: TRBV30
clone size: -
D gene: -
CDR3 protein: CAWSVRRDYGYTF
CDR3 DNA: TGTGCCTGGAGTGTACGACGGGACTATGGCTACACCTTC

J gene: TRBJ1-5
V gene: TRBV18
clone size: -
D gene: -
CDR3 protein: CASSPIGLSNQPQHF
CDR3 DNA: TGTGCCAGCTCACCGATTGGACTAAGCAATCAGCCCCAGCATTTT

J gene: TRBJ2-7
V gene: TRBV7-6
clone size: -
D gene: -
CDR3 protein: CASSFAGANEQYF
CDR3 DNA: TGTGCCAGCAGCTTCGCAGGGGCGAACGAGCAGTACTTC

J gene: TRBJ1-2
V gene: TRBV2
clone size: -
D gene: TRBD1
CDR3 protein: CASDRGYGYTF
CDR3 DNA: TGTGCCAGCGACAGGGGGTATGGCTACACCTTC

J gene: TRBJ1-2
V gene: TRBV27
clone size: once
D gene: -
CDR3 protein: CASSSREGLYGYTF
CDR3 DNA: TGTGCCAGCAGTTCACGGGAGGGCCTCTATGGCTACACCTTC

J gene: TRBJ2-1
V gene: TRBV4-1
clone size: -
D gene: -
CDR3 protein: CASSQVQRLYNEQFF
CDR3 DNA: TGCGCCAGCAGCCAAGTGCAGCGCCTCTACAATGAGCAGTTCTTC

J gene: TRBJ2-3
V gene: TRBV7-9
clone size: -
D gene: -
CDR3 protein: CASSLRGALADTQYF
CDR3 DNA: TGTGCCAGCAGCTTGCGTGGGGCCCTCGCAGATACGCAGTATTTT

J gene: TRBJ2-5
V gene: TRBV5-6
clone size: -
D gene: -
CDR3 protein: CASSLGQRGETQYF
CDR3 DNA: TGTGCCAGCAGCTTAGGGCAAAGAGGGGAGACCCAGTACTTC

J gene: TRBJ2-7
V gene: TRBV2
clone size: few
D gene: -
CDR3 protein: CASSERGAIYEQYF
CDR3 DNA: TGTGCCAGCAGTGAACGGGGGGCTATTTACGAGCAGTACTTC

J gene: TRBJ1-1
V gene: TRBV30
clone size: -
D gene: -
CDR3 protein: CASPKGTLPFAFF
CDR3 DNA: TGTGCCTCCCCTAAAGGGACTCTTCCCTTCGCTTTCTTT

J gene: TRBJ1-4
V gene: TRBV9
clone size: few
D gene: TRBD1
CDR3 protein: CASSVGQGGNEKLFF
CDR3 DNA: TGTGCCAGCAGCGTAGGACAGGGAGGTAATGAAAAACTGTTTTTT

J gene: TRBJ2-2
V gene: TRBV4-1
clone size: few
D gene: -
CDR3 protein: CASSQGRFTGELFF
CDR3 DNA: TGCGCCAGCAGCCAGGGGAGGTTCACCGGGGAGCTGTTTTTT

J gene: TRBJ1-2
V gene: TRBV30
clone size: -
D gene: TRBD1
CDR3 protein: CAWSPRDRNTF
CDR3 DNA: TGTGCCTGGAGTCCCCGGGACAGGAACACCTTC

J gene: TRBJ1-1
V gene: TRBV6-6
clone size: -
D gene: -
CDR3 protein: CASSRRGGTEAFF
CDR3 DNA: TGTGCCAGCAGTCGCAGAGGGGGAACTGAAGCTTTCTTT

J gene: TRBJ2-1
V gene: TRBV5-8
clone size: -
D gene: -
CDR3 protein: CASSSGPPTYNEQFF
CDR3 DNA: TGTGCCAGCAGTTCAGGGCCCCCGACCTACAATGAGCAGTTCTTC